This T cell receptor beta chain was found in a study of T cell responses to AZD1222 COVID-19 vaccine. Study observations and caveats: Clonal diversity was possibly underestimated, and the donors were mostly white British, with more females. The span of vaccine-associated CD4 TCRs extended across spike, with dominance at 160-218 and 743-854. Reportedly, close to half of spike-specific TCRs are directed against unmutated variant regions.

A remark on this clone: Its antigen is unknown.

Germline V gene lookup returns CDR1 SNHLY and CDR2 FYNNEI. With 8 bases clipped from V and 6 bases from J, the junction kept 8 bases outside the gene matches. The CDR3 loop spans 14 amino acids. Only in-frame clones appear in the TCRdb table, and some are missing; sequencing was by immunoSEQ multiplex PCR. The sample holds about 81,000 clones, approximately 90% seen once. Sample: peripheral blood, taken 28 days after the second AZD1222 dose. The rearrangement links TRBV2 to TRBJ2-3; 10 positions agree with TRBD2. The clonotype comes from an adult who received the AZD1222 COVID-19 vaccine. CDR3 amino acids: CASALAGTWDTQYF. In DNA, the CDR3 is TGTGCCAGCGCACTAGCGGGGACATGGGATACGCAGTATTTT.